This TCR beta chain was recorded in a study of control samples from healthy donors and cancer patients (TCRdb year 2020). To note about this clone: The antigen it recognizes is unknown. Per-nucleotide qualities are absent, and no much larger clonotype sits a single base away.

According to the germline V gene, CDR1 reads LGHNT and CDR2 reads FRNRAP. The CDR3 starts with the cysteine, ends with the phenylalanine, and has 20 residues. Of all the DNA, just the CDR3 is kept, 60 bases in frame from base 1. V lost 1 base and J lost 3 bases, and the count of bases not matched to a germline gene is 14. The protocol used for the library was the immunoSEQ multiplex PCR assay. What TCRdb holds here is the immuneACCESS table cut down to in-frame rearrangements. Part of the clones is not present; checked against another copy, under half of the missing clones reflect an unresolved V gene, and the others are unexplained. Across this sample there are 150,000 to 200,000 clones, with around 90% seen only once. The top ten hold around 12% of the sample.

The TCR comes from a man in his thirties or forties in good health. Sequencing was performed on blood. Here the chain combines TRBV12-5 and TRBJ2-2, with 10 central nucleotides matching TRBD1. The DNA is TGTGCTAGTGGTTTGGCAGTTTGGGAGGGACAGGGGACCCACACCGGGGAGCTGTTTTTT. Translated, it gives CASGLAVWEGQGTHTGELFF. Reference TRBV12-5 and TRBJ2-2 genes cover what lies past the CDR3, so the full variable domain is DARVTQTPRHKVTEMGQEVTMRCQPILGHNTVFWYRQTMMQGLELLAYFRNRAPLDDSGMPKDRFSAEMPDATLATLKIQPSEPRDSAVYFCASGLAVWEGQGTHTGELFFGEGSRLTVL.